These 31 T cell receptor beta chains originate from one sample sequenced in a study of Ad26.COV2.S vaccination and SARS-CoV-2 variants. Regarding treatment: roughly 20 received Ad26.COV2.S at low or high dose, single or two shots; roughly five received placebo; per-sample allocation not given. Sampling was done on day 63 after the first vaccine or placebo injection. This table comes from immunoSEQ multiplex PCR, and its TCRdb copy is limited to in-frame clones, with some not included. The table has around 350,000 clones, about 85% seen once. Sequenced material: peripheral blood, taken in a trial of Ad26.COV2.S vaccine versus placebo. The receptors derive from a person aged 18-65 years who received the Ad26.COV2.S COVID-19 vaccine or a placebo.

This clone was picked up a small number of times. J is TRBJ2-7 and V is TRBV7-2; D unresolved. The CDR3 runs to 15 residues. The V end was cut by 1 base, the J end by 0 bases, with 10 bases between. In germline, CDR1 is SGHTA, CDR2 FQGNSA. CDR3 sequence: CASSLVNGPSYEQYF. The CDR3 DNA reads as TGTGCCAGCAGCTTAGTTAACGGACCCTCCTACGAGCAGTACTTC.

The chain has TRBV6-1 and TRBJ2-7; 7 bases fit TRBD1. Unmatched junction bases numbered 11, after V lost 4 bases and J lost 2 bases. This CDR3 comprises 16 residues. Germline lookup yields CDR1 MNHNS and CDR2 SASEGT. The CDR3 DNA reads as TGTGCCAGCAGTGTTCAAAGCAGGACAGGACCCTACGAGCAGTACTTC. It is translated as CASSVQSRTGPYEQYF.

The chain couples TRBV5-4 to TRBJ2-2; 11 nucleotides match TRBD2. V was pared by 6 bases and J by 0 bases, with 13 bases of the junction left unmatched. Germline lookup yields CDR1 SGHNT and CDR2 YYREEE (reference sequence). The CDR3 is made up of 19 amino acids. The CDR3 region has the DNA TGTGCCAGCACCCTCGGAGGACTAGCGGGCCTCGCGAACACCGGGGAGCTGTTTTTT. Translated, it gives CASTLGGLAGLANTGELFF.

The DNA of the CDR3 is TGTGCCAGCAGTGAATGGGAGCCCTGGGGATATAATTCACCCCTCCACTTT. As protein: CASSEWEPWGYNSPLHF. The chain recombines TRBV25-1 with TRBJ1-6; D is unclear. Germline-derived CDR1 and CDR2 are MGHDK and SYGVNS. Deletions cut 1 base from V and 4 bases from J, with 14 bases between. This CDR3 contains 17 residues.

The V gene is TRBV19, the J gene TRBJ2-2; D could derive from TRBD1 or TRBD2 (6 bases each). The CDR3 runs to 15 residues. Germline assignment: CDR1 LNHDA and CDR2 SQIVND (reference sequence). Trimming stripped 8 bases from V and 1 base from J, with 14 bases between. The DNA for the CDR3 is TGTGCCAGTCATAAGGGGGACTTGAACACCGGGGAGCTGTTTTTT. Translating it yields CASHKGDLNTGELFF.

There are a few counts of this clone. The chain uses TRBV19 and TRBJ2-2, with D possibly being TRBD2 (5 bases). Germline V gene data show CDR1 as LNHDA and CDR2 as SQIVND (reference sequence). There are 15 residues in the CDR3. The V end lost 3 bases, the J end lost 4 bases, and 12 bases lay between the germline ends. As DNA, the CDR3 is TGTGCCAGTAGTATGCCGAGGGTTCGCACCGGGGAGCTGTTTTTT. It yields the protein CASSMPRVRTGELFF. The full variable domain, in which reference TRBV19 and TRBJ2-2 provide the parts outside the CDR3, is DGGITQSPKYLFRKEGQNVTLSCEQNLNHDAMYWYRQDPGQGLRLIYYSQIVNDFQKGDIAEGYSVSREKKESFPLTVTSAQKNPTAFYLCASSMPRVRTGELFFGEGSRLTVL.

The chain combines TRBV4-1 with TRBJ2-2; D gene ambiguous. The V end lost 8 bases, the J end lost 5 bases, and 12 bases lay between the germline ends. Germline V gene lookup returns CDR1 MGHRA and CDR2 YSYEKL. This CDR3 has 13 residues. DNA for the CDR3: TGCGCCAGCTGGCCGAAAGGAACCGGGGAGCTGTTTTTT. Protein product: CASWPKGTGELFF.

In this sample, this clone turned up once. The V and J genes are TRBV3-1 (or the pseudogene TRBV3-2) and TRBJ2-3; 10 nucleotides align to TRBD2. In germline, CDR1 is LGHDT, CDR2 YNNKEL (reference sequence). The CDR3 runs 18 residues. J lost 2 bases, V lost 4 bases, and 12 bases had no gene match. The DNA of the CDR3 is TGTGCCAGCAGCCGAGAGAACTTAGCGGGGGGCACCACAGATACGCAGTATTTT. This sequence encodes CASSRENLAGGTTDTQYF.

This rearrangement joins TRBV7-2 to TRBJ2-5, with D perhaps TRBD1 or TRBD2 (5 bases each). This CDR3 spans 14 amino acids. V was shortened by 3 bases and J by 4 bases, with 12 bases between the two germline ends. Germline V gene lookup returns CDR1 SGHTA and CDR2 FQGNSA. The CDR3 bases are TGTGCCAGCAGCTTCCAGAGGGGAGTAGAGACCCAGTACTTC. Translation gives CASSFQRGVETQYF.

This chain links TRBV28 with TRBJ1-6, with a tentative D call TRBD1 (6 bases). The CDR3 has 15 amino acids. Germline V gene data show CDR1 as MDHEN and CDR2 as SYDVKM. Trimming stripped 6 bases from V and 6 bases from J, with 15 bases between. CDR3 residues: CASSRGDNINSPLHF. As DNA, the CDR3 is TGTGCCAGCAGCCGCGGGGACAACATTAATTCACCCCTCCACTTT.

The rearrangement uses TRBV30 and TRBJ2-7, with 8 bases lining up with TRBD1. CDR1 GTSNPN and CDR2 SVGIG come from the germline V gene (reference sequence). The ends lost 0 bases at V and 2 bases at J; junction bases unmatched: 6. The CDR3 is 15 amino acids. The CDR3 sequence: CAWSVPGQGPYEQYF. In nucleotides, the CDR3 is TGTGCCTGGAGTGTACCAGGACAGGGCCCCTACGAGCAGTACTTC.

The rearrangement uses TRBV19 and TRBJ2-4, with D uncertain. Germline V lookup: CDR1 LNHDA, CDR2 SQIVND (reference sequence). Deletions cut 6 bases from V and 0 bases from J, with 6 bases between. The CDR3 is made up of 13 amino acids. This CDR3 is CASRALAKNIQYF. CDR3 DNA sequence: TGTGCCAGTAGAGCTCTAGCCAAAAACATTCAGTACTTC.

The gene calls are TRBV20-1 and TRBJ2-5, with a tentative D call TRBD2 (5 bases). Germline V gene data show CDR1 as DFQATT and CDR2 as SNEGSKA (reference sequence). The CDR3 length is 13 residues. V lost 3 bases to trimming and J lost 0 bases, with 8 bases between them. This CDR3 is CSASDYYQETQYF. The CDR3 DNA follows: TGCAGTGCTAGTGACTACTACCAAGAGACCCAGTACTTC.

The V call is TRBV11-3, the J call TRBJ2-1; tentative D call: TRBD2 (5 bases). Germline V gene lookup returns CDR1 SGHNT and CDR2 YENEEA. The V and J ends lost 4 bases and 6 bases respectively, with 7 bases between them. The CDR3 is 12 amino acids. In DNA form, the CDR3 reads TGTGCCAGCAGCTCGGGGAGCAATGAGCAGTTCTTC. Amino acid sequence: CASSSGSNEQFF.

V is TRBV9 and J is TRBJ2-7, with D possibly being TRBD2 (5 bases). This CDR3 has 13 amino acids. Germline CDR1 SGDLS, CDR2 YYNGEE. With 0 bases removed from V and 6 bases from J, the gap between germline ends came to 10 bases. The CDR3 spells CASSVAGYSEQYF. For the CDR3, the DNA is TGTGCCAGCAGCGTAGCGGGGTATAGCGAGCAGTACTTC.

CDR3 DNA sequence: TGCGCCAGCAGCTCCCTTACAGTCCCGAACACTGAAGCTTTCTTT. It specifies CASSSLTVPNTEAFF. J is TRBJ1-1 and V is TRBV5-1; D remains unclear. This CDR3 has 15 amino acids. V lost 3 bases, J lost 1 base, and 13 bases lay in between. The germline CDR1 and CDR2 sequences are SGHRS and YFSETQ.

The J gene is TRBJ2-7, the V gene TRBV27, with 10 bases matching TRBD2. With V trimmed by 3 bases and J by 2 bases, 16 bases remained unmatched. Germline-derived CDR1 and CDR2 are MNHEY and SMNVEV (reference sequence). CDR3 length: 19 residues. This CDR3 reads CASSFTRAVAGGLAYEQYF. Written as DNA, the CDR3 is TGTGCCAGCAGTTTCACTCGGGCGGTAGCGGGGGGCTTAGCCTACGAGCAGTACTTC.

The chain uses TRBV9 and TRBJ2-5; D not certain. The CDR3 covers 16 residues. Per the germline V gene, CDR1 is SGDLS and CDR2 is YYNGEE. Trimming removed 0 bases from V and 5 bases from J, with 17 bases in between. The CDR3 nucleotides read TGTGCCAGCAGCGTAGGTAGATCGACGACGGCCGAGACCCAGTACTTC. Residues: CASSVGRSTTAETQYF.

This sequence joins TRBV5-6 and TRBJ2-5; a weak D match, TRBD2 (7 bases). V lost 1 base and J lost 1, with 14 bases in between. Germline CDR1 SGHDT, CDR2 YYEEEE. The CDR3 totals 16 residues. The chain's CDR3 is CASSLMPGGLQETQYF. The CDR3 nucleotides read TGTGCCAGCAGCTTGATGCCCGGGGGGCTCCAAGAGACCCAGTACTTC.

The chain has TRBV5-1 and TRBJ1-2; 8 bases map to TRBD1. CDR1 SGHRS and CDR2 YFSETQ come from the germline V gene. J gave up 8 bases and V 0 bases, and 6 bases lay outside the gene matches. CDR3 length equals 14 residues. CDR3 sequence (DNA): TGCGCCAGCAGCTTGGGGCAGGGGGCTAAAGGCTACACCTTC. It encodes CASSLGQGAKGYTF.

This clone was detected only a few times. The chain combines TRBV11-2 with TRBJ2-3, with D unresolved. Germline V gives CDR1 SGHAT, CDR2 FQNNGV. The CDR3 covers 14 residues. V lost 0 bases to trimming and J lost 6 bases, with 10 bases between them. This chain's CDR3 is CASSLEVVVDTQYF. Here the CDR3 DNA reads TGTGCCAGCAGCTTAGAAGTTGTTGTGGATACGCAGTATTTT.

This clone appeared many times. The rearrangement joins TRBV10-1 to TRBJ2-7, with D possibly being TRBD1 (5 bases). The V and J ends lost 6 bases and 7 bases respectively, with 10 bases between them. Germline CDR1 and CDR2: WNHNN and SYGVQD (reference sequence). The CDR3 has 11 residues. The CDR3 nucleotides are TGCGCCAGCAGGGGGCTGAGGGAGCAGTACTTC. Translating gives CASRGLREQYF.

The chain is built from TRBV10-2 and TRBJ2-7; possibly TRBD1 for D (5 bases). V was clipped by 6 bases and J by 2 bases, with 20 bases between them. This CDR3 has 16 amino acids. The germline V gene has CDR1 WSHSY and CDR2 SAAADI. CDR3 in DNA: TGCGCCAGCAGCCCAAGCCAGGGAATAACCGCCTACGAGCAGTACTTC. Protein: CASSPSQGITAYEQYF.

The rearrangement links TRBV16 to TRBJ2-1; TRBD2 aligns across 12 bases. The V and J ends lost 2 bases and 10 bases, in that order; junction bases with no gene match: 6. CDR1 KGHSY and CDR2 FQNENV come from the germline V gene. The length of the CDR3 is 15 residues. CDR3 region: CASSQRLAGVGEQFF. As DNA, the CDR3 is TGTGCCAGCAGCCAACGACTAGCGGGGGTGGGGGAGCAGTTCTTC.

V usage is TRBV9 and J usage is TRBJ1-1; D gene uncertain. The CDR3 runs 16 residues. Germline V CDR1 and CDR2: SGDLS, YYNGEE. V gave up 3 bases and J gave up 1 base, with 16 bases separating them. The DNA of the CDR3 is TGTGCCAGCAGCGCCCTAGGCGTGGAGAGGAACACTGAAGCTTTCTTT. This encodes CASSALGVERNTEAFF. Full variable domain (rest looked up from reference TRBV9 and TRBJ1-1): DSGVTQTPKHLITATGQRVTLRCSPRSGDLSVYWYQQSLDQGLQFLIQYYNGEERAKGNILERFSAQQFPDLHSELNLSSLELGDSALYFCASSALGVERNTEAFFGQGTRLTVV.

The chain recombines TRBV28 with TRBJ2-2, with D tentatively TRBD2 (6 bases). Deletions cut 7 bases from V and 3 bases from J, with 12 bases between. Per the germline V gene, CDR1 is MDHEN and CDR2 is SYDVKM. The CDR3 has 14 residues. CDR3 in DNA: TGTGCCAGCAAAAAGACGGGAGACACCGGGGAGCTGTTTTTT. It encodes CASKKTGDTGELFF.

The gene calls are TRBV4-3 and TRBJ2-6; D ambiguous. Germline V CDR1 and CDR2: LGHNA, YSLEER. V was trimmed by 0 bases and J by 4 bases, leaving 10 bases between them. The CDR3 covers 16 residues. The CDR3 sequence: CASSQEPRNGANVLTF. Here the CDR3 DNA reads TGCGCCAGCAGCCAAGAACCGCGTAACGGGGCCAACGTCCTGACTTTC.

The CDR3 protein is CASSQQNPRANYGYTF. CDR3 DNA sequence: TGTGCCAGCAGCCAACAAAACCCCAGGGCCAACTATGGCTACACCTTC. The V and J genes are TRBV14 and TRBJ1-2, with a weak D call TRBD1 (5 bases). The V end lost 2 bases, the J end lost 2 bases, and 15 bases lay between the germline ends. This CDR3 is built from 16 residues. CDR1 SGHDN and CDR2 FVKESK come from the germline V gene.

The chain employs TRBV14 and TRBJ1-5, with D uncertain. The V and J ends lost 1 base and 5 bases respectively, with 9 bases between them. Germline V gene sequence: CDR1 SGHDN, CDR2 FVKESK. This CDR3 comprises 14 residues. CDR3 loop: CASSQGGPHQPQHF. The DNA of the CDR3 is TGTGCCAGCAGCCAAGGTGGACCTCATCAGCCCCAGCATTTT.

CDR3 in DNA: TGCGCCAGCAGCTTTGCAGGGGATACCTACGAGCAGTACTTC. This gives the protein CASSFAGDTYEQYF. The chain joins TRBV5-1 to TRBJ2-7, with a tentative D call TRBD1 (6 bases). Trimming stripped 2 bases from V and 2 bases from J, with 11 bases between. The germline V gene has CDR1 SGHRS and CDR2 YFSETQ. This CDR3 region has 14 residues.

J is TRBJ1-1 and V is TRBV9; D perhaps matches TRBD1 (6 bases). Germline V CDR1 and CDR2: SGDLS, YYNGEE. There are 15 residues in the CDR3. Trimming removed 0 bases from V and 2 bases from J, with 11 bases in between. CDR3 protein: CASSVEGGRNTEAFF. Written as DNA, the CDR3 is TGTGCCAGCAGCGTAGAGGGGGGAAGAAACACTGAAGCTTTCTTT.